Presented here are 11 T cell receptor beta chains from one specimen sequenced in a study of blood T cell repertoires in COVID-19 (dated by TCRdb to about 2020). Preparation of the library involved the immunoSEQ multiplex PCR assay. What TCRdb holds here is the immuneACCESS table cut down to in-frame rearrangements. Part of the clones is not present; checked against another copy, under half of the missing clones reflect an unresolved V gene, and the others are unexplained. This sample gives about 350,000 clones in total; about 90% of them show up just once. Approximately 3.5% of the sample is in the top ten clones. The sample comprised peripheral blood. The receptors here all came from a woman aged 18-35 years who had recovered from COVID-19.

This clone was recorded once. CDR3 coding DNA: TGTGCCAGCGGACAGCCGGCGGACACTGAAGCTTTCTTT. It is translated as CASGQPADTEAFF. The V call is TRBV7-2, the J call TRBJ1-1, with TRBD1 as a possible D gene (6 bases). V was cut by 8 bases and J by 3 bases, with 13 bases left in between. Germline CDR1 SGHTA, CDR2 FQGNSA. The CDR3 consists of 13 residues.

The gene calls are TRBV28 and TRBJ1-2; no definite D call. CDR1 is MDHEN, CDR2 SYDVKM, per germline. The CDR3 extends over 15 amino acids. Trimming cost V 7 bases and J 5 bases, with 20 bases left between them. As DNA, the CDR3 is TGTGCCAGCAATCCCCTCCCTCCCAGGAGGTATGGCTACACCTTC. This sequence encodes CASNPLPPRRYGYTF.

The chain is built from TRBV19 and TRBJ1-1; 8 nucleotides match TRBD1. Trimming at V came to 3 bases and at J to 4 bases, leaving 10 bases not matched to a gene. The germline CDR1 and CDR2 sequences are LNHDA and SQIVND (reference sequence). This CDR3 region has 16 residues. In nucleotides, the CDR3 is TGTGCCAGTAGTATGTCACAGGGGGTGGTGAGCACTGAAGCTTTCTTT. Its translation: CASSMSQGVVSTEAFF.

DNA of the CDR3: TGTGCCAGCAGCGTAGGCTTTCACGTGACTCTCAGGGATGGCTACACCTTC. This translates into CASSVGFHVTLRDGYTF. The V call is TRBV9, the J call TRBJ1-2, with a possible D match to TRBD1 (5 bases). CDR3 length: 17 amino acids. Deletions cut 0 bases from V and 6 bases from J, with 21 bases between. Germline V lookup: CDR1 SGDLS, CDR2 YYNGEE.

The chain is built from TRBV7-2 and TRBJ2-3; tentatively, D is TRBD2 (5 bases). CDR1 is SGHTA, CDR2 FQGNSA, per germline. The germline V and J ends were trimmed by 1 base and 4 bases, with 6 bases remaining between them. This CDR3 has 13 amino acids. The CDR3 DNA is TGTGCCAGCAGCTTAGGGGGAGCAGATACGCAGTATTTT. Translation gives CASSLGGADTQYF.

The chain recombines TRBV24-1 with TRBJ1-5; D gene uncertain. Trimming removed 2 bases from V and 9 bases from J, with 13 bases in between. Germline assignment: CDR1 KGHDR and CDR2 SFDVKD. The CDR3 is 14 amino acids. CDR3: CATSDSRVIGPQHF. The CDR3 DNA sequence: TGTGCCACCAGTGATTCTCGGGTCATAGGGCCCCAGCATTTT.

This clone was counted between two and nine times. V usage is TRBV12-5 and J usage is TRBJ2-1, with D possibly matching TRBD1 (7 bases). Germline V gene lookup returns CDR1 LGHNT and CDR2 FRNRAP. V was clipped by 6 bases and J by 4 bases, with 16 bases between them. The CDR3 runs to 15 residues. In DNA, the CDR3 is TGTGCTAGTGGGCCAGGGGGACTGCTATACAATGAGCAGTTCTTC. Residues: CASGPGGLLYNEQFF.

The chain couples TRBV18 to TRBJ2-1; D remains unclear. Trimming left V 5 bases short and J 1 base short, with 9 bases between. The CDR3 totals 14 residues. From germline, CDR1 is KGHSH and CDR2 LQKENI. DNA for the CDR3: TGTGCCAGCTCAACAACGAGGTCCTACAATGAGCAGTTCTTC. It yields the protein CASSTTRSYNEQFF. The full variable domain, in which reference TRBV18 and TRBJ2-1 provide the parts outside the CDR3, is NAGVMQNPRHLVRRRGQEARLRCSPMKGHSHVYWYRQLPEEGLKFMVYLQKENIIDESGMPKERFSAEFPKEGPSILRIQQVVRGDSAAYFCASSTTRSYNEQFFGPGTRLTVL.

The rearrangement joins TRBV9 to TRBJ2-3; possible D gene TRBD2, 5 bases. V lost 4 bases and J lost 5, with 14 bases in between. Germline V gene data show CDR1 as SGDLS and CDR2 as YYNGEE. The CDR3 runs 14 residues. The CDR3 nucleotides read TGTGCCAGCAGCCTAAGCGGCGTTGAAGATACGCAGTATTTT. It is translated as CASSLSGVEDTQYF. Together with reference TRBV9 and TRBJ2-3, the CDR3 gives the full variable domain: DSGVTQTPKHLITATGQRVTLRCSPRSGDLSVYWYQQSLDQGLQFLIQYYNGEERAKGNILERFSAQQFPDLHSELNLSSLELGDSALYFCASSLSGVEDTQYFGPGTRLTVL.

Concerning this clone: This same CDR3 is encoded by further DNA sequences in the sample. J is TRBJ1-5 and V is TRBV18, with 9 bases lining up with TRBD1. Trimming at V came to 2 bases and at J to 4 bases, leaving 0 bases not matched to a gene. Germline-derived CDR1 and CDR2 are KGHSH and LQKENI. This CDR3 has 14 residues. The CDR3 loop is CASSPGQGNQPQHF. The CDR3 DNA is TGTGCCAGCTCACCAGGACAGGGGAATCAGCCCCAGCATTTT.

CDR3 nucleotide sequence: TGTGCCAGTTCTTTCCCAGGGGATTATGGCTACACCTTC. Translation: CASSFPGDYGYTF. The rearrangement joins TRBV19 to TRBJ1-2; D is perhaps TRBD1 (6 bases). The V end lost 8 bases, the J end lost 5 bases, and 15 bases lay between the germline ends. Germline V CDR1 and CDR2: LNHDA, SQIVND (reference sequence). CDR3 length: 13 residues.